This T cell receptor (beta chain) was recorded in a study of blood T cells in healthy people across ages. A second PCR of 7 to 11 cycles used a sample-barcoded 5' primer and a J-beta primer mix. All cDNA molecules were each tagged by a template-switch adaptor with 12 random nucleotides. TCRdb independently ran MiXCR on the 5' RACE reads; one entry per CDR3 protein. Altogether about 650,000 distinct CDR3 sequences are present, roughly 32% being singletons, with the ten largest covering approximately 15%. The donors, all healthy, were Caucasians living in Russia, aged about 6 to 90. In each sample, at least 7 million PBMCs were isolated. The TCR originated in a woman of 80 years or more in good health. Sequencing was done on a sample of blood.

In nucleotides, the CDR3 is TGTGCCAGCAGTTCGACGCGGGCGGCGTTGAACACTGAAGCTTTCTTT. Amino acids: CASSSTRAALNTEAFF. The rearrangement links TRBV6-2 or TRBV6-3 to TRBJ1-1; D not resolved. The ends were cut back, 4 bases at V and 0 bases at J, with 15 bases in the middle. The CDR3 totals 16 residues. CDR1 is MNHEY and CDR2 is SVGEGT in the germline V gene.